This TCR beta chain was captured by sequencing in a study of shared clonotypes between healthy human individuals. V gave up 1 base and J gave up 3 bases, with 11 bases separating them. The germline gives CDR1 SGDLS, CDR2 YYNGEE. The CDR3 runs 15 residues. This clone was found once. Authors' methods: Because ImmunoSEQ provided only junction sequences with no quality scores, the filtering differed. TCRdb's table, derived via immunoSEQ multiplex PCR, lists solely in-frame clones and lacks some. The V and J calls and clone size come from that table; D and trimming were worked out from the DNA. Of around 1.6 million clones listed, approximately 98% are singletons.

The TCR comes from a man aged 25 to 40 in good health. The sample was naive CD4+ T cells sorted from blood. The subset: CD45RA+ positively selected. The J gene is TRBJ1-5, the V gene TRBV9; D perhaps matches TRBD1 (5 bases). The CDR3 spells CASSVTDSPNQPQHF. The CDR3 coding sequence is TGTGCCAGCAGCGTAACCGACAGTCCCAATCAGCCCCAGCATTTT.